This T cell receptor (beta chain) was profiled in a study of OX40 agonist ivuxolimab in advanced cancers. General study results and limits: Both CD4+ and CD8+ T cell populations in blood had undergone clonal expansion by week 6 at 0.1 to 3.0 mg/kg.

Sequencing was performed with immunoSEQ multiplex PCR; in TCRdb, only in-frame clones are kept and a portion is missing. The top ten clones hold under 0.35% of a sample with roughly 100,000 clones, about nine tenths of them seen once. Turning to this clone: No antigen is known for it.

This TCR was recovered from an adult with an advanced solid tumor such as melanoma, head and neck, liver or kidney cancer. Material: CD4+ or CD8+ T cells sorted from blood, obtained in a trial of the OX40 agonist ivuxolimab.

The CDR3 here is CASSLDRNTGELFF. CDR3 bases: TGTGCCAGCAGCTTAGACCGGAACACCGGGGAGCTGTTTTTT. The chain has TRBV7-2 and TRBJ2-2; D is ambiguous. Germline loops: CDR1 SGHTA, CDR2 FQGNSA. Deletions cut 1 base from V and 1 base from J, with 4 bases between. The CDR3 extends over 14 amino acids.